This paragraph reports one TCR beta chain. What it recognizes is unknown. A junction end diverges from the germline sequence, so it may reflect a read error. DNA and RNA were both co-extracted from approximately 22-30 mg of bulk tissue that had not been sorted. With chronic HBV infection, the patients were also treatment-naive. Tumor samples each held over 80% viable tumor cells. Total RNA (approximately 500 ng) served as template for TCR beta cDNA synthesis primed by a constant-region primer. Libraries of TCR beta came from three nested multiplex PCR rounds with slightly modified ARM-PCR. Running around 9 cycles apiece, the first two PCR rounds relied on TRBV1-TRBV30 forward primers together with a C-beta reverse primer. TCRdb redid the calling of the multiplex PCR reads with MiXCR, one entry per CDR3 protein. Of more than 75,000 distinct CDR3 sequences in the sample, 72% were seen once. This record belongs to a study of tumor-infiltrating lymphocytes in primary liver carcinoma. General study results and limits: Top-250-clone fractions were significantly higher in tumors than in blood (p = 0.039). A small share of top clones, only about 7-24%, was found in all five tumor regions.

In germline, CDR1 is SEHNR, CDR2 FQNEAQ (reference sequence). The CDR3 totals 16 residues. The rearrangement uses TRBV7-9 and TRBJ1-4; D unclear. Material: liver tumor tissue from sampling region 1. Subset denoted: tumor region T1, superior pole. The sequence came from a man aged 35 to 55 with primary liver carcinoma and hepatitis B virus infection. DNA for the CDR3: TGTGCCAACAGCTCCTCGTGGGCAGGTGATAATGAAAAACCGTTTTTT. The encoded protein is CANSSSWAGDNEKPFF.